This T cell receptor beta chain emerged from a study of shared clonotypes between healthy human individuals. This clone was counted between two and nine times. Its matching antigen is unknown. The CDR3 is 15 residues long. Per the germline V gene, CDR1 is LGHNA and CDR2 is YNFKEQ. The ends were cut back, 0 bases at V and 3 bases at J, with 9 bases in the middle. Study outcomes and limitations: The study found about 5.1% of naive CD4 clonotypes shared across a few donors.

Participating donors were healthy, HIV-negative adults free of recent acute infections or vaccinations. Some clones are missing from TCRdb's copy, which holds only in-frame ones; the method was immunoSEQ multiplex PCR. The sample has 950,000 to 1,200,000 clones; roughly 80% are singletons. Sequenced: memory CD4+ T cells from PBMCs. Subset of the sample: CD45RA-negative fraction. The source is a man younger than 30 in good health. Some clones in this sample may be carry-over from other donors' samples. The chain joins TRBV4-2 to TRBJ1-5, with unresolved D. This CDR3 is CASSQDPTNNQPQHF. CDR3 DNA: TGTGCCAGCAGCCAAGATCCCACAAACAATCAGCCCCAGCATTTT.